The TCR beta chain described here comes from a study of T-cell reconstitution after alpha-beta-depleted transplantation in children. Unique molecular identifiers were incorporated when the TCRbeta library was constructed. A single record per CDR3 protein comes from TCRdb applying MiXCR to the PCR reads. The sample carries some 520,000 distinct CDR3 sequences, approximately 32% recorded once. The CDR3 runs to 14 residues. Trimming took off 1 base at V and 7 bases at J, with 17 bases between the two ends. Germline loops: CDR1 DFQATT, CDR2 SNEGSKA (reference sequence). This clonotype originated in a human donor who donated a stem cell graft to a child with aplastic anemia. The material was PBMCs from the stem cell graft donor, obtained from the stem cell graft. The chain has TRBV20-1 and TRBJ2-7, with D perhaps TRBD1 (6 bases). The CDR3 loop is CSARADSLVGEQYV. The CDR3 nucleotides read TGCAGTGCTAGAGCGGACAGTCTGGTGGGAGAGCAGTACGTC.